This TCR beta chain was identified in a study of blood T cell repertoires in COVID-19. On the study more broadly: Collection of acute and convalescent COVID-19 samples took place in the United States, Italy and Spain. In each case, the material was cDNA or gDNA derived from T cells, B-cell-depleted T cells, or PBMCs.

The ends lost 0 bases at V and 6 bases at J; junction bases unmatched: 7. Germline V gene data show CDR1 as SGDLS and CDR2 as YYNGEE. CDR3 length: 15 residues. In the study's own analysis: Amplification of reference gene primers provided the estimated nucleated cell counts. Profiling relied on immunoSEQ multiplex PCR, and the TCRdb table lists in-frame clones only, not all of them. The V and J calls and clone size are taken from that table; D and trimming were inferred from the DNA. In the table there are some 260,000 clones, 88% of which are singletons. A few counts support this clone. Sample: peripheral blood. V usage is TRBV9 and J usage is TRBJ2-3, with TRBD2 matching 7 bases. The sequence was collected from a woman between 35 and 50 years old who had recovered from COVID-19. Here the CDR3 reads CASSVGPSGGDTQYF. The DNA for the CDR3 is TGTGCCAGCAGCGTAGGGCCTAGCGGTGGGGATACGCAGTATTTT.